This T cell receptor (beta chain) was identified during a study of shared clonotypes between healthy human individuals. Sequencing used immunoSEQ multiplex PCR; TCRdb keeps in-frame clones, though not all of them. The sample lists roughly 530,000 clones; 90% to 97% were seen once. This clone showed up just once. The CDR3 consists of 15 residues. Per germline, CDR1 LNHNV and CDR2 YYDKDF (reference sequence). Trimming removed 0 bases at V and 4 bases at J, with 10 bases between. Source material: naive CD4+ T cells sorted from blood. Subset indicated: CD45RA+ positively selected. The receptor's source is a woman in her twenties or thirties in good health. This chain joins TRBV15 and TRBJ1-5; D remains unclear. CDR3 protein: CATSRDSGANQPQHF. Written as DNA, the CDR3 is TGTGCCACCAGCAGAGATTCGGGAGCTAATCAGCCCCAGCATTTT.